A single sample gave rise to the 28 T cell receptor beta chains below, sequenced in a study of blood T cell repertoires in COVID-19. Using immunoSEQ multiplex PCR, the repertoire was profiled, and TCRdb retains in-frame clones only, with some absent. The sample has some 210,000 clones, less than 90% seen once. Sequenced material: peripheral blood. These TCRs come from a human donor in a cohort sampled during active COVID-19.

The genes are TRBV5-1 and TRBJ2-3, with D perhaps matching TRBD1 (7 bases). The CDR3 consists of 16 residues. Germline V gene data show CDR1 as SGHRS and CDR2 as YFSETQ. V dropped 4 bases and J dropped 4 bases, with 19 bases sitting between them. This CDR3 is CASSGGTDLLPDTQYF. CDR3 bases: TGCGCCAGCAGCGGCGGGACAGATCTTCTACCAGATACGCAGTATTTT.

This chain uses TRBV21-1 with TRBJ2-2; the DNA was not compared with TRBD2, the D call given in the table. TRBV21-1 is reported as a pseudogene. The CDR3 consists of 17 residues. The CDR3 loop reads CASSKAGGAKNTGELFF. Here the CDR3 DNA reads TGTGCCAGCAGCAAAGCTGGGGGGGCTAAGAACACCGGGGAGCTGTTTTTT.

This clone came up once. The CDR3: CASSLGLLDEQYF. In DNA form, the CDR3 reads TGTGCCAGCAGCTTGGGGCTCCTGGACGAGCAGTACTTC. This chain uses TRBV7-9 with TRBJ2-7, with D possibly TRBD1 on 5 matching bases. Trimming stripped 3 bases from V and 5 bases from J, with 11 bases between. Germline V lookup: CDR1 SEHNR, CDR2 FQNEAQ (reference sequence). This CDR3 is built from 13 residues.

In this sample, this clone turned up once. This sequence joins TRBV29-1 and TRBJ2-1; 12 positions match TRBD2. V trimming: 5 bases; J trimming: 10 bases; junction bases outside the gene matches: 9. The CDR3 runs 14 residues. Germline values: CDR1 SQVTM, CDR2 ANQGSEA. CDR3 DNA sequence: TGCAGCGTTCGGACAGGACTAGCGGGACGGGAGCAGTTCTTC. Its protein product is CSVRTGLAGREQFF.

The chain employs TRBV12-3 or TRBV12-4 and TRBJ2-1; the D is unclear. The CDR3 consists of 12 residues. V was shortened by 3 bases and J by 8 bases, with 8 bases between the two germline ends. The CDR3 is CASSFSADEQFF. The CDR3 nucleotides read TGTGCCAGCAGTTTCTCCGCGGATGAGCAGTTCTTC.

With regard to this clone: The junction departs from germline at one end; a sequencing error may be responsible. V is TRBV7-7 and J is TRBJ2-5; the match to TRBD2 covers 7 bases. The germline CDR1 and CDR2 sequences are SSHAT and FNYEAQ (reference sequence). The CDR3 extends over 15 amino acids. CDR3 residues: CASSLERGLQETQYF. The CDR3 DNA reads TGTGCTAGCAGCTTAGAGCGGGGCTTACAAGAGACCCAGTACTTC.

With regard to this clone: This sequence may be a read error, since a much larger clone differs from it by one base. Other DNA sequences from this sample encode an identical CDR3 as well. J is TRBJ2-7 and V is TRBV4-2, with 8 bases matching TRBD1. The CDR3 length is 15 residues. Germline V gene data show CDR1 as LGHNA and CDR2 as YNFKEQ. CDR3 residues: CASSQGQGIDYEQYF. CDR3 nucleotides: TGTGCTAGCAGCCAAGGACAGGGCATCGACTACGAGCAGTACTTC.

The J gene is TRBJ1-1, the V gene TRBV2; possibly TRBD1 for D (5 bases). Trimming took off 6 bases at V and 3 bases at J, with 14 bases between the two ends. This CDR3 has 14 residues. Germline CDR1 and CDR2: SNHLY and FYNNEI. The CDR3 loop is CASRDGGVDTEAFF. The CDR3 DNA follows: TGTGCCAGCAGGGACGGGGGGGTTGACACTGAAGCTTTCTTT.

This clone has a single count. This chain links TRBV12-5 with TRBJ1-1, with D perhaps matching TRBD1 (5 bases). Per germline, CDR1 LGHNT and CDR2 FRNRAP. The CDR3 is made up of 13 amino acids. Trimming shortened V by 2 bases and J by 1 base, and 5 bases separated the two germline ends. The DNA for the CDR3 is TGTGCTAGTGGTTTGAGGGGGAACACTGAAGCTTTCTTT. Amino acids: CASGLRGNTEAFF.

V usage is TRBV5-1 and J usage is TRBJ2-5, with TRBD2 matching 7 bases. Losses at the gene ends were 5 bases for V and 2 bases for J; bases not matched to a gene: 6. Germline-derived CDR1 and CDR2 are SGHRS and YFSETQ. This CDR3 has 14 amino acids. Here the CDR3 reads CASRPRTSQETQYF. For the CDR3, the DNA is TGCGCCAGCAGGCCCCGGACTAGTCAAGAGACCCAGTACTTC.

V is TRBV5-1 and J is TRBJ2-5, with D possibly being TRBD2 (5 bases). Per the germline V gene, CDR1 is SGHRS and CDR2 is YFSETQ. The CDR3 totals 16 residues. Between the trimmed V and J ends, which lost 1 base and 5 bases, there was a span of 18 bases. The CDR3 coding sequence is TGCGCCAGCAGCTTGCCATCCGCGGGTGGTCAGGAGACCCAGTACTTC. It codes for CASSLPSAGGQETQYF. The variable domain in full, completed from reference TRBV5-1 and TRBJ2-5, reads KAGVTQTPRYLIKTRGQQVTLSCSPISGHRSVSWYQQTPGQGLQFLFEYFSETQRNKGNFPGRFSGRQFSNSRSEMNVSTLELGDSALYLCASSLPSAGGQETQYFGPGTRLLVL.

This clone was observed a few times. J is TRBJ2-2 and V is TRBV9; D gene ambiguous. Trimming removed 3 bases at V and 4 bases at J, with 10 bases between. Germline-derived CDR1 and CDR2 are SGDLS and YYNGEE. The CDR3 sequence is 14 residues long. The chain's CDR3 is CASSATIPTGELFF. CDR3 DNA sequence: TGTGCCAGCAGCGCGACAATTCCCACCGGGGAGCTGTTTTTT. Combining the CDR3 with reference TRBV9 and TRBJ2-2 gives the whole variable domain DSGVTQTPKHLITATGQRVTLRCSPRSGDLSVYWYQQSLDQGLQFLIQYYNGEERAKGNILERFSAQQFPDLHSELNLSSLELGDSALYFCASSATIPTGELFFGEGSRLTVL.

V is TRBV7-9 and J is TRBJ2-1; no reliable D call. CDR1 is SEHNR, CDR2 FQNEAQ, per germline (reference sequence). Trimming stripped 1 base from V and 5 bases from J, with 15 bases between. This CDR3 contains 16 residues. In DNA, the CDR3 is TGTGCCAGCAGCTTAGGGCGGTTTGAAATCCACAATGAGCAGTTCTTC. Its protein product is CASSLGRFEIHNEQFF.

A few counts support this clone. The chain links TRBV2 to TRBJ2-1; 7 bases agree with TRBD2. The CDR3 spans 13 residues. Germline assignment: CDR1 SNHLY and CDR2 FYNNEI. After removal of 10 bases from V and 8 bases from J, the junction contained 11 bases not matched to a gene. DNA for the CDR3: TGTGCCACCAAGTGGGGGGGGTATGATGAGCAGTTCTTC. Protein sequence: CATKWGGYDEQFF.

The V call is TRBV6-5, the J call TRBJ2-7, with 12 bases fitting TRBD2. From germline, CDR1 is MNHEY and CDR2 SVGAGI. The CDR3 is 15 residues long. After removal of 4 bases from V and 2 bases from J, the junction contained 3 bases not matched to a gene. Here the CDR3 reads CASSFLAGGPYEQYV. The CDR3 nucleotides read TGTGCCAGCAGTTTTCTAGCGGGGGGGCCCTACGAGCAGTACGTC.

This clone was detected only a few times. The genes are TRBV7-9 and TRBJ1-1, with 7 bases identical to TRBD1. With V trimmed by 5 bases and J by 4 bases, 10 bases remained unmatched. This CDR3 region has 15 residues. CDR1 and CDR2 (germline): SEHNR, FQNEAQ (reference sequence). The CDR3 region is CASSPTGVQSTEAFF. CDR3 coding DNA: TGTGCCAGCAGCCCAACAGGGGTTCAAAGCACTGAAGCTTTCTTT.

CDR3 coding DNA: TGTGCCAGCAGCTTAGACGCGTGGCGGGGGGCCCCGGATACGCAGTATTTT. Residues: CASSLDAWRGAPDTQYF. The rearrangement joins TRBV11-2 to TRBJ2-3; 8 bases align to TRBD2. V gave up 0 bases and J gave up 6 bases; unmatched junction bases: 11. In germline, CDR1 is SGHAT, CDR2 FQNNGV. The CDR3 runs to 17 residues.

This rearrangement joins TRBV19 to TRBJ1-5; TRBD1 matches 8 bases. Trimming took 7 bases from V and 6 from J; bases not matched to a gene: 5. Germline V gives CDR1 LNHDA, CDR2 SQIVND (reference sequence). The CDR3 totals 13 residues. CDR3 in amino acids: CASNQGARQPQHF. CDR3 nucleotides: TGTGCCAGTAACCAGGGGGCCCGTCAGCCCCAGCATTTT.

This chain joins TRBV7-9 and TRBJ1-1; tentative D call: TRBD1 (5 bases). This CDR3 comprises 13 residues. Germline V gives CDR1 SEHNR, CDR2 FQNEAQ (reference sequence). The V and J ends lost 7 bases and 4 bases respectively, with 13 bases between them. The CDR3 DNA reads TGTGCCAGCACGGGGCCCGTGGGCACTGAAGCTTTCTTT. It yields the protein CASTGPVGTEAFF.

This chain uses TRBV24-1 with TRBJ2-1; a weak D match, TRBD1 (6 bases). This CDR3 region has 13 residues. V lost 5 bases and J 9 bases, leaving 13 bases between the germline ends. Germline lookup yields CDR1 KGHDR and CDR2 SFDVKD. The CDR3, as DNA: TGTGCCACCAGTGCGCAGGGGTTAGGTGAGCAGTTCTTC. It specifies CATSAQGLGEQFF.

The chain is built from TRBV6-4 and TRBJ2-1; D may be TRBD2 (7 bases). Germline V CDR1 and CDR2: MRHNA, SNTAGT. CDR3 length: 15 amino acids. V gave up 8 bases and J gave up 3 bases, with 17 bases separating them. CDR3 DNA sequence: TGTGCCAGCGACCCCGAGGGGGGGGGCTACAATGAGCAGTTCTTC. Its protein is CASDPEGGGYNEQFF.

This rearrangement joins TRBV28 to TRBJ1-6; 8 bases match TRBD1. The CDR3 loop spans 18 amino acids. J gave up 3 bases and V 6 bases, and 13 bases lay outside the gene matches. The germline V gene encodes CDR1 MDHEN and CDR2 SYDVKM. The CDR3 region has the DNA TGTGCCAGCAGCCTAGGACAGGGCGGGGTAAACTATAATTCACCCCTCCACTTT. This sequence encodes CASSLGQGGVNYNSPLHF.

The chain employs TRBV12-3 or TRBV12-4 and TRBJ2-3, with a weak D call TRBD1 (6 bases). The CDR3 runs to 13 residues. Trimming took 6 bases from V and 8 from J, leaving 15 bases between them. CDR3 amino acids: CASSPQGHRTQYF. The CDR3 DNA sequence: TGTGCCAGCAGCCCTCAGGGACACCGTACGCAGTATTTT.

The gene calls are TRBV6-5 and TRBJ1-3; 10 bases match TRBD1. CDR1 MNHEY and CDR2 SVGAGI come from the germline V gene. The CDR3 loop spans 15 amino acids. Trimming took 5 bases from V and 5 from J; bases not matched to a gene: 6. The CDR3 region has the DNA TGTGCCAGCAGTAAAACCGACAGGGGGCGAAACACCATATATTTT. Translated: CASSKTDRGRNTIYF.

The chain uses TRBV10-2 and TRBJ2-7; TRBD2 matches 9 bases. The J segment lost 5 bases and the V segment lost 6 bases, leaving 8 bases of the junction unmatched. Germline lookup yields CDR1 WSHSY and CDR2 SAAADI. The CDR3 has 14 residues. CDR3 coding DNA: TGCGCCAGCAGATCGAGCGGGAGGTCTAACGAGCAGTACTTC. It encodes CASRSSGRSNEQYF.

V usage is TRBV7-9 and J usage is TRBJ1-3; 7 bases match TRBD1. V gave up 10 bases and J gave up 4 bases; unmatched junction bases: 13. The CDR3 runs to 15 residues. Germline V gene data show CDR1 as SEHNR and CDR2 as FQNEAQ (reference sequence). CDR3 coding DNA: TGTGCCACCGACGATGAGGGGGCGTACGGAAACACCATATATTTT. Translation gives CATDDEGAYGNTIYF.

The chain is built from TRBV7-9 and TRBJ1-2, with D possibly TRBD1 on 5 matching bases. The germline V and J ends were trimmed by 4 bases and 4 bases, with 10 bases remaining between them. Germline CDR1 SEHNR, CDR2 FQNEAQ (reference sequence). The CDR3 consists of 13 residues. For the CDR3, the DNA is TGTGCCAGCAGCTCGGACATAACCTATGGCTACACCTTC. This encodes CASSSDITYGYTF.

The J gene is TRBJ2-7, the V gene TRBV5-1; TRBD2 matches at 13 bases. Germline V lookup: CDR1 SGHRS, CDR2 YFSETQ. This CDR3 has 15 amino acids. Trimming cost V 4 bases and J 2 bases; bases outside gene matches: 3. The chain's CDR3 is CASSVGTSGTYEQYF. Written as DNA, the CDR3 is TGCGCCAGCAGCGTCGGGACTAGCGGGACCTACGAGCAGTACTTC.